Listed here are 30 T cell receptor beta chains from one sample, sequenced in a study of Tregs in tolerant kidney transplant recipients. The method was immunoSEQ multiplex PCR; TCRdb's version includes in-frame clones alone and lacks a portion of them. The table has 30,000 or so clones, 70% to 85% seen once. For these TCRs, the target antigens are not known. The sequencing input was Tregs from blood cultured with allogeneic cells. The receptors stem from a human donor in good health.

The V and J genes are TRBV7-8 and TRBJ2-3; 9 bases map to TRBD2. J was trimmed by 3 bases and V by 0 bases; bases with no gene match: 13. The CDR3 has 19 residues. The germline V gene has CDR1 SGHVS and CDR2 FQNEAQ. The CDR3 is CASSLAPFLGGRATDTQYF. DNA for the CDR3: TGTGCCAGCAGCTTAGCCCCTTTTTTGGGCGGGAGGGCTACAGATACGCAGTATTTT. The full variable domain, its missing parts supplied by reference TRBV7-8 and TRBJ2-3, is GAGVSQSPRYKVAKRGQDVALRCDPISGHVSLFWYQQALGQGPEFLTYFQNEAQLDKSGLPSDRFFAERPEGSVSTLKIQRTQQEDSAVYLCASSLAPFLGGRATDTQYFGPGTRLTVL.

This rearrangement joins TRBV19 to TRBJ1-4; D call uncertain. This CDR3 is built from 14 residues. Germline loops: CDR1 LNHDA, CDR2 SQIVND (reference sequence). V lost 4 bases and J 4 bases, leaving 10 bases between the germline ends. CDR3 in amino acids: CASSRTFFNEKLFF. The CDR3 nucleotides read TGTGCCAGTAGTAGGACTTTTTTTAATGAAAAACTGTTTTTT.

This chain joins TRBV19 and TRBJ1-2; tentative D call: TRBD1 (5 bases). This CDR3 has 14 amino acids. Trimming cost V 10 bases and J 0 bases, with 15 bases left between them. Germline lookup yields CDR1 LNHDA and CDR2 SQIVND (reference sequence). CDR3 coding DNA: TGTGCCATCCGGGACCTGGGAACTAACTATGGCTACACCTTC. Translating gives CAIRDLGTNYGYTF. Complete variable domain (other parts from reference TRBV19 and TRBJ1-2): DGGITQSPKYLFRKEGQNVTLSCEQNLNHDAMYWYRQDPGQGLRLIYYSQIVNDFQKGDIAEGYSVSREKKESFPLTVTSAQKNPTAFYLCAIRDLGTNYGYTFGSGTRLTVV.

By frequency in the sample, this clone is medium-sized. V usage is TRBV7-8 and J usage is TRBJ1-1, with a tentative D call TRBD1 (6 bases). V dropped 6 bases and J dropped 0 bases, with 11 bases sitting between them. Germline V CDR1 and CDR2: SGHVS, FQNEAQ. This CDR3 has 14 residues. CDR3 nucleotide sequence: TGTGCCAGCAGACCAGGGGATATGAACACTGAAGCTTTCTTT. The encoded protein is CASRPGDMNTEAFF.

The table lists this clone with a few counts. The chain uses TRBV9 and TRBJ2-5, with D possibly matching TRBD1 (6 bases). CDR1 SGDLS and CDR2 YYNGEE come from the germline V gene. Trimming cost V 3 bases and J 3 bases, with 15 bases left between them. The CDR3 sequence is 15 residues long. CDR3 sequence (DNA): TGTGCCAGCAGCGCAACCGAGAGACAGGAAGAGACCCAGTACTTC. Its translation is CASSATERQEETQYF.

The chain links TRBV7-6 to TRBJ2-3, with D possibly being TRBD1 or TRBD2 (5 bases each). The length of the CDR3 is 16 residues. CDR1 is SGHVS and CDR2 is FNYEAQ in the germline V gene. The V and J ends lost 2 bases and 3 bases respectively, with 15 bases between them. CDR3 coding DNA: TGTGCCAGCAGCTTAATTTCGACGGGGACGACAGATACGCAGTATTTT. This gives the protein CASSLISTGTTDTQYF.

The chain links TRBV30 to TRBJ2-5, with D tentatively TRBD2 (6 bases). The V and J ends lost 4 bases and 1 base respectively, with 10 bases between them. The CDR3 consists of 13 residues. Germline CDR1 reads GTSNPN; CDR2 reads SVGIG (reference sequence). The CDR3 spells CAWNRGGQETQYF. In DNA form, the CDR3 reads TGTGCCTGGAACCGGGGAGGCCAAGAGACCCAGTACTTC.

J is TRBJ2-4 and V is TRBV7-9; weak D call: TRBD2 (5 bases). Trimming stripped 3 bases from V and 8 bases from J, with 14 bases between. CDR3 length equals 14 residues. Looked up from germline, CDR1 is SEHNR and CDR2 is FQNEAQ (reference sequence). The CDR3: CASSFYPLGDIQYF. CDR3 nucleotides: TGTGCCAGCAGCTTTTATCCCCTCGGGGACATTCAGTACTTC. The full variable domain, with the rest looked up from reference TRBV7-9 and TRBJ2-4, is DTGVSQNPRHKITKRGQNVTFRCDPISEHNRLYWYRQTLGQGPEFLTYFQNEAQLEKSRLLSDRFSAERPKGSFSTLEIQRTEQGDSAMYLCASSFYPLGDIQYFGAGTRLSVL.

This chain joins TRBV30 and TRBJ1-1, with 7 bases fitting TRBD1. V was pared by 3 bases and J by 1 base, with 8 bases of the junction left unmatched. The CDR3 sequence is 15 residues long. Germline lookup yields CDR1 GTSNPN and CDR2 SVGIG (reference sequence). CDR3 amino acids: CAWRWKGQSNTEAFF. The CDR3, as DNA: TGTGCCTGGAGGTGGAAGGGACAGTCGAACACTGAAGCTTTCTTT.

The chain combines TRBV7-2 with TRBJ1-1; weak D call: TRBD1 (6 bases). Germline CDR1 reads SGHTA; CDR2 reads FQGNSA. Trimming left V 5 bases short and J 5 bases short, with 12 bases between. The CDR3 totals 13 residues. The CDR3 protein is CASSHAGETEAFF. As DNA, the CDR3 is TGTGCCAGCAGCCATGCAGGGGAAACTGAAGCTTTCTTT.

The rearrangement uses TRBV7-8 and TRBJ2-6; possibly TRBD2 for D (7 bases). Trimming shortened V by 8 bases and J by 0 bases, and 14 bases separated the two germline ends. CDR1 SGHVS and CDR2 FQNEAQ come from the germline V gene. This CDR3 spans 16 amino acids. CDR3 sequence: CASGGAEHSGANVLTF. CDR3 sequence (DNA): TGTGCCAGCGGGGGGGCAGAACACTCTGGGGCCAACGTCCTGACTTTC.

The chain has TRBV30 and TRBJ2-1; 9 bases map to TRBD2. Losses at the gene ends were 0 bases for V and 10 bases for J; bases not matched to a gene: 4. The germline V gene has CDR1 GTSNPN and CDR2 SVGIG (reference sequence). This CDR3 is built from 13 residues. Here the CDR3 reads CAWSVASGMEQFF. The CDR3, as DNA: TGTGCCTGGAGTGTGGCTAGCGGGATGGAGCAGTTCTTC.

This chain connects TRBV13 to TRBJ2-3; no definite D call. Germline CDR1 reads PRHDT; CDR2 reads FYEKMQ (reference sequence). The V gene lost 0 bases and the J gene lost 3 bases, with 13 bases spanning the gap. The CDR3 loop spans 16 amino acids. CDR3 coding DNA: TGTGCCAGCAGCTTAGGAATGGCTAGTGGAACAGATACGCAGTATTTT. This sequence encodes CASSLGMASGTDTQYF.

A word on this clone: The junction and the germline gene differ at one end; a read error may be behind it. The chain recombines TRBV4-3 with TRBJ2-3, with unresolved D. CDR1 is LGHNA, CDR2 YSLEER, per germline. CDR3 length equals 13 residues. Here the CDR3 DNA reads TGCGCCAGCAGTCAAGAGACCCGAGATACGCAGTATTTT. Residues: CASSQETRDTQYF.

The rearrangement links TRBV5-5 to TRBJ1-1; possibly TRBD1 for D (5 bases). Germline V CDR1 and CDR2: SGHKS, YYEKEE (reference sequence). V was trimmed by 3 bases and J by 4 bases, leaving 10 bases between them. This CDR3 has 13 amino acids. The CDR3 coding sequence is TGTGCCAGCAGCTGGGACCGGCCCACTGAAGCTTTCTTT. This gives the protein CASSWDRPTEAFF.

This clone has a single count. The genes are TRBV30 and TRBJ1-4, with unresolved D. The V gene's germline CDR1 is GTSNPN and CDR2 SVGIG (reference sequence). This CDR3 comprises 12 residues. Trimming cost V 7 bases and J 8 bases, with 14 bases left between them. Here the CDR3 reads CASLLQAEKLFF. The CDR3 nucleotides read TGTGCCTCCCTCCTCCAGGCCGAAAAACTGTTTTTT.

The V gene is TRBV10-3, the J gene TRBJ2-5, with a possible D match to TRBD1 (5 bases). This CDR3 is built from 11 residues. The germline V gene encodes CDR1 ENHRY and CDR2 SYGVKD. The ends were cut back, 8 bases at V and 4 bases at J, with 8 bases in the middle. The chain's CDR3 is CAIGTGETQYF. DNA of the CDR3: TGTGCCATCGGTACAGGAGAGACCCAGTACTTC.

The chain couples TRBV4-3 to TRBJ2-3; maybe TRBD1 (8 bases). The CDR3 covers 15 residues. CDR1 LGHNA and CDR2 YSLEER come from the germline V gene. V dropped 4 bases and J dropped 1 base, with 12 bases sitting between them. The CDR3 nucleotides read TGCGCCAGCAGCCTACAGGGGGGGGGCACAGATACGCAGTATTTT. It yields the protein CASSLQGGGTDTQYF.

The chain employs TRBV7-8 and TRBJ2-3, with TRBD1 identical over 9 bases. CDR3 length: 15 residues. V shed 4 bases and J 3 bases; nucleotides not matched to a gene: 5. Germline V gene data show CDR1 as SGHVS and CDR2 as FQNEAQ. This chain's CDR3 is CASSSYRGRTDTQYF. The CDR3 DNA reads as TGTGCCAGCAGCTCCTACAGGGGGCGGACAGATACGCAGTATTTT.

CDR3 sequence reads: CASSPLGRAANTGELFF. CDR3 DNA: TGTGCCAGCAGCCCCCTGGGTCGAGCGGCGAACACCGGGGAGCTGTTTTTT. The chain is built from TRBV7-3 and TRBJ2-2, with D tentatively TRBD2 (5 bases). Per the germline V gene, CDR1 is SGHTA and CDR2 is FQGTGA. The V end lost 5 bases, the J end lost 0 bases, and 16 bases lay between the germline ends. This CDR3 contains 17 residues.

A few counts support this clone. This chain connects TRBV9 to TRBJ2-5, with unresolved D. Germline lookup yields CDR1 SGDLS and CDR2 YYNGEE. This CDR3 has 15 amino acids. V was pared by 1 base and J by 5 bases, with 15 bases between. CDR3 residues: CASSVLPGPVETQYF. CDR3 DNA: TGTGCCAGCAGCGTACTCCCCGGGCCTGTGGAGACCCAGTACTTC.

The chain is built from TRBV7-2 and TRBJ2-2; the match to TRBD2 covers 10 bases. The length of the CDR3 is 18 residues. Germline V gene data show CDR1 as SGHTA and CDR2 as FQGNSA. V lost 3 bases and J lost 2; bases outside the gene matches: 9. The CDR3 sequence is CASSFLLLAGANTGELFF. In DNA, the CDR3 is TGTGCCAGCAGCTTTTTACTGCTAGCGGGGGCAAACACCGGGGAGCTGTTTTTT.

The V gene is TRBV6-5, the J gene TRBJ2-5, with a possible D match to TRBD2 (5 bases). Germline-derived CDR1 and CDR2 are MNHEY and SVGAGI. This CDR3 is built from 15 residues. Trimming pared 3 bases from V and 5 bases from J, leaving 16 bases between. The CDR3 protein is CASSYGGGEWETQYF. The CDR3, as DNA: TGTGCCAGCAGTTATGGCGGAGGAGAATGGGAGACCCAGTACTTC.

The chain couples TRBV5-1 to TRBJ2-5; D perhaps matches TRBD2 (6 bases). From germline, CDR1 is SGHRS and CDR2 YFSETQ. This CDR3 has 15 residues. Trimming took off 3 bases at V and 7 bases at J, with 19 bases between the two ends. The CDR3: CASSWGVTRAGTQYF. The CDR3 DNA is TGCGCCAGCAGCTGGGGGGTTACTAGGGCGGGGACCCAGTACTTC.

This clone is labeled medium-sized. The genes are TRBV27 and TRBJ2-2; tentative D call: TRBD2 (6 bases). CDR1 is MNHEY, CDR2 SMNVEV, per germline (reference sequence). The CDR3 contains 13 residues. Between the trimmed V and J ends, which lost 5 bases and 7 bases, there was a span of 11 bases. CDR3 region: CASSPGGFGELFF. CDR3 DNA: TGTGCCAGCAGTCCCGGAGGGTTCGGGGAGCTGTTTTTT.

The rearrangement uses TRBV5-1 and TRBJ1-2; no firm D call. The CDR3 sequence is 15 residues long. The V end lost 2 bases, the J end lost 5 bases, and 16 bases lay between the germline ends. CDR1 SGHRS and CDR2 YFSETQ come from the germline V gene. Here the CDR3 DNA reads TGCGCCAGCAGCTTCCAAGGTGGGATCGGGTATGGCTACACCTTC. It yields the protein CASSFQGGIGYGYTF.

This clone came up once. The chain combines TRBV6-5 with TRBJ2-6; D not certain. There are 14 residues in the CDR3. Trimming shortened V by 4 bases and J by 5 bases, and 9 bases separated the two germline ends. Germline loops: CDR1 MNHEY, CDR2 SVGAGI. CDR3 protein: CASSSDPRANVLTF. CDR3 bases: TGTGCCAGCAGTTCCGATCCGAGGGCCAACGTCCTGACTTTC.

CDR3 DNA sequence: TGTGCCAGCAGGCCGGGGAGGAACACTGAAGCTTTCTTT. It specifies CASRPGRNTEAFF. The V call is TRBV6-5, the J call TRBJ1-1; D gene uncertain. Germline CDR1 MNHEY, CDR2 SVGAGI. V shed 6 bases and J shed 1 base, with 9 bases lying between them. There are 13 residues in the CDR3.

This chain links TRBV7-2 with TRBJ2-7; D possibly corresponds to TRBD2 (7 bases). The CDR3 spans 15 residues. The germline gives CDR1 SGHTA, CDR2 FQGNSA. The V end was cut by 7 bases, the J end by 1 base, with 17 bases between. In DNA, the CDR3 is TGTGCCAGCACCCCTGGGAGGGGGGCATCCTACGAGCAGTACTTC. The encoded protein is CASTPGRGASYEQYF. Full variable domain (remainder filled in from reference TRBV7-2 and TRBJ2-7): GAGVSQSPSNKVTEKGKDVELRCDPISGHTALYWYRQSLGQGLEFLIYFQGNSAPDKSGLPSDRFSAERTGGSVSTLTIQRTQQEDSAVYLCASTPGRGASYEQYFGPGTRLTVT.

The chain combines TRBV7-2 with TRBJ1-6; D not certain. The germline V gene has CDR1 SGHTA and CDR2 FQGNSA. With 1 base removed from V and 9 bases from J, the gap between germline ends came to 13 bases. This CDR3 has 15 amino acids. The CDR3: CASSLVSLISSPLHF. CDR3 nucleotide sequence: TGTGCCAGCAGCTTAGTTTCCTTAATCAGTTCACCCCTCCACTTT.